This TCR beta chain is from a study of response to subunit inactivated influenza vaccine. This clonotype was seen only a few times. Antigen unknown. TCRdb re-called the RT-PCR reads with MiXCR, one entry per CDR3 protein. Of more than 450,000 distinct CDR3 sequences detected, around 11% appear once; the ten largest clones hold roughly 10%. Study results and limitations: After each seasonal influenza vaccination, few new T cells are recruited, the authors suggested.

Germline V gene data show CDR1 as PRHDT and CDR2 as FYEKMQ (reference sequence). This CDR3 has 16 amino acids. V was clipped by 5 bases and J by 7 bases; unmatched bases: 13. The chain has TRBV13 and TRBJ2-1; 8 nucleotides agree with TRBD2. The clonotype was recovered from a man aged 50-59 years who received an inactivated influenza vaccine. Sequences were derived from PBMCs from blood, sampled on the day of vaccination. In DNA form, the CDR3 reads TGTGCCAGCAGCCCGCGGGGGACTAGGGGGAGGAATGAGCAGTTCTTC. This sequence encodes CASSPRGTRGRNEQFF.